Below, one T cell receptor (beta chain) is given with its context. The antigen is undetermined. Profiling relied on immunoSEQ multiplex PCR, and the TCRdb table lists in-frame clones only, not all of them. Here the sample spans around 35,000 clones, around 85% being singletons. The sample is drawn from a study of OX40 agonist ivuxolimab in advanced cancers. Study-wide context: Three patients, one with hepatocellular carcinoma and two with cutaneous melanoma, responded partially. Broader study findings: Mean expanded clone counts were higher in CD8+ than CD4+ T cells. Both CD4+ and CD8+ T cell populations in blood had undergone clonal expansion by week 6 at 0.1 to 3.0 mg/kg. With doses of 0.1-3.0 mg/kg, partial responders showed among the lowest clonal expansion.

Losses at the gene ends were 3 bases for V and 3 bases for J; bases not matched to a gene: 5. The CDR3 length is 15 residues. The germline CDR1 and CDR2 sequences are MDHEN and SYDVKM. V usage is TRBV28 and J usage is TRBJ2-1, with 7 bases matching TRBD2. The specimen comprised CD4+ or CD8+ T cells sorted from blood, sampled in a trial of the OX40 agonist ivuxolimab. The TCR originated in an adult with an advanced solid tumor such as melanoma, head and neck, liver or kidney cancer. The CDR3 DNA is TGTGCCAGCAGTTTTGGGAGGGCTGGCTACAATGAGCAGTTCTTC. Amino acid sequence: CASSFGRAGYNEQFF.